These 29 T cell receptor beta chains came from one sample sequenced in a study of response to subunit inactivated influenza vaccine. TCRdb itself ran the RT-PCR reads through MiXCR, one entry per CDR3 protein. There are some 190,000 distinct CDR3 sequences in the sample; 14% occur only once, and about a quarter lies in the top ten. Sequenced here: CD8+ T cells sorted from PBMCs, sampled 5 days after vaccination. These receptors all come from a man in his fifties or sixties who received an inactivated influenza vaccine.

This clonotype was detected ten times or more. The gene calls are TRBV5-5 and TRBJ2-1, with 8 bases that match TRBD2. The germline V gene encodes CDR1 SGHKS and CDR2 YYEKEE (reference sequence). The junction had 7 bases not matched to a gene; V was cut back by 0 bases and J by 8 bases. The CDR3 runs to 15 residues. CDR3 residues: CASSLEILAGDEQFF. CDR3 nucleotide sequence: TGTGCCAGCAGCTTGGAGATCCTAGCGGGTGATGAGCAGTTCTTC.

This clonotype was detected only a few times. The chain recombines TRBV28 with TRBJ2-1; D is undetermined. Between the trimmed V and J ends, which lost 1 base and 3 bases, there was a span of 4 bases. Germline CDR1 and CDR2: MDHEN and SYDVKM. CDR3 length: 13 residues. CDR3 protein: CASSLSHYNEQFF. The CDR3 coding sequence is TGTGCCAGCAGTTTATCTCACTACAATGAGCAGTTCTTC. The full variable domain, completed using reference TRBV28 and TRBJ2-1, is DVKVTQSSRYLVKRTGEKVFLECVQDMDHENMFWYRQDPGLGLRLIYFSYDVKMKEKGDIPEGYSVSREKKERFSLILESASTNQTSMYLCASSLSHYNEQFFGPGTRLTVL.

This CDR3 is CASSTLGGRNEQFF. DNA for the CDR3: TGTGCCAGCAGTACCCTGGGGGGGAGGAATGAGCAGTTCTTC. The rearrangement uses TRBV6-2 or TRBV6-3 and TRBJ2-1; 7 bases are a match to TRBD2. Per the germline V gene, CDR1 is MNHEY and CDR2 is SVGEGT. This CDR3 has 14 residues. The trim removed 5 bases at V and 7 bases at J, leaving 8 bases unmatched.

CDR3 region: CSVIRNPGYNEQFF. The CDR3 region has the DNA TGCAGCGTTATTCGGAATCCAGGATACAATGAGCAGTTCTTC. This chain links TRBV29-1 with TRBJ2-1; no clear D. The CDR3 covers 14 residues. The ends were cut back, 5 bases at V and 4 bases at J, with 15 bases in the middle. Germline V gene lookup returns CDR1 SQVTM and CDR2 ANQGSEA.

This clonotype was picked up a small number of times. The J gene is TRBJ2-7, the V gene TRBV7-9; 8 positions agree with TRBD2. Germline loops: CDR1 SEHNR, CDR2 FQNEAQ (reference sequence). V trimming: 5 bases; J trimming: 2 bases; junction bases outside the gene matches: 14. This CDR3 has 17 residues. The CDR3 coding sequence is TGTGCCAGCAGCGATTCCGTCTCCGGGACTAGTCCCTACGAGCAGTACTTC. Protein product: CASSDSVSGTSPYEQYF. Combining the CDR3 with reference TRBV7-9 and TRBJ2-7 gives the whole variable domain DTGVSQNPRHKITKRGQNVTFRCDPISEHNRLYWYRQTLGQGPEFLTYFQNEAQLEKSRLLSDRFSAERPKGSFSTLEIQRTEQGDSAMYLCASSDSVSGTSPYEQYFGPGTRLTVT.

This clonotype was recorded a few times. The rearrangement joins TRBV5-1 to TRBJ1-2; 8 nucleotides match TRBD1. The trim removed 0 bases at V and 4 bases at J, leaving 2 bases unmatched. The CDR3 is 14 residues long. CDR1 is SGHRS and CDR2 is YFSETQ in the germline V gene. CDR3 in amino acids: CASSLDRGTYGYTF. CDR3 bases: TGCGCCAGCAGCTTGGACAGGGGGACCTATGGCTACACCTTC.

This clonotype was picked up a small number of times. The chain employs TRBV6-1 and TRBJ1-2, with TRBD1 matching 7 bases. Germline V gene sequence: CDR1 MNHNS, CDR2 SASEGT. The CDR3 loop spans 13 amino acids. Trimming took 7 bases from V and 4 from J; bases not matched to a gene: 6. CDR3 coding DNA: TGTGCCAGCAACCACAGGGGAATCTATGGCTACACCTTC. This encodes CASNHRGIYGYTF.

Judged by abundance, this clonotype is medium-sized. The rearrangement joins TRBV20-1 to TRBJ1-1; a possible D gene is TRBD1 (6 bases). The CDR3 extends over 13 amino acids. Trimming took 5 bases from V and 6 from J, leaving 16 bases between them. Germline lookup yields CDR1 DFQATT and CDR2 SNEGSKA (reference sequence). The CDR3 DNA follows: TGCAGTGCTTGGGTTTCAGGGGCGTCTGAAGCTTTCTTT. Translation gives CSAWVSGASEAFF.

This clonotype was counted between two and nine times. The chain employs TRBV2 and TRBJ2-4; a weak D match, TRBD2 (5 bases). Germline V gene data show CDR1 as SNHLY and CDR2 as FYNNEI. The CDR3 consists of 15 residues. V was clipped by 6 bases and J by 3 bases, with 15 bases between them. CDR3: CASSGEGILKNIQYF. The CDR3 DNA follows: TGTGCCAGCAGCGGGGAAGGGATACTCAAAAACATTCAGTACTTC.

The V gene is TRBV13, the J gene TRBJ2-1; 7 bases align to TRBD2. The junction had 5 bases not matched to a gene; V was cut back by 5 bases and J by 4 bases. The CDR3 totals 14 residues. The V gene's germline CDR1 is PRHDT and CDR2 FYEKMQ (reference sequence). The chain's CDR3 is CASSVREGYNEQFF. The CDR3 nucleotides read TGTGCCAGCAGCGTCAGGGAGGGTTACAATGAGCAGTTCTTC.

V usage is TRBV6-5 and J usage is TRBJ2-1; 8 nucleotides align to TRBD2. J was trimmed by 4 bases and V by 10 bases; bases with no gene match: 6. This CDR3 contains 13 residues. Germline loops: CDR1 MNHEY, CDR2 SVGAGI. CDR3 in amino acids: CATRIAGYNEQFF. The DNA of the CDR3 is TGTGCCACCCGAATAGCGGGGTACAATGAGCAGTTCTTC.

This clonotype occurred many times. This rearrangement joins TRBV12-3 or TRBV12-4 to TRBJ2-1; unclear D gene. The V gene lost 3 bases and the J gene lost 10 bases, with 7 bases spanning the gap. This CDR3 region has 11 residues. CDR3 sequence reads: CASSFVGEQFF. The DNA of the CDR3 is TGTGCCAGCAGTTTTGTTGGCGAGCAGTTCTTC.

The table lists this clonotype with many counts. The chain employs TRBV27 and TRBJ2-5, with D unresolved. Trimming shortened V by 2 bases and J by 5 bases, and 15 bases separated the two germline ends. The CDR3 is made up of 15 amino acids. Germline V gene sequence: CDR1 MNHEY, CDR2 SMNVEV (reference sequence). The CDR3 spells CASSLTYGWSETQYF. Here the CDR3 DNA reads TGTGCCAGCAGTTTAACTTATGGGTGGTCGGAGACCCAGTACTTC.

This clonotype was picked up many times. This chain uses TRBV5-1 with TRBJ2-1; TRBD1 matches 10 bases. Trimming took 0 bases from V and 6 from J; bases not matched to a gene: 15. The CDR3 spans 19 residues. The germline V gene encodes CDR1 SGHRS and CDR2 YFSETQ. CDR3 nucleotide sequence: TGCGCCAGCAGCTTGGTCCCCCCTGGACAGGGGGGGGAAGTCAATGAGCAGTTCTTC. It codes for CASSLVPPGQGGEVNEQFF.

This clonotype was observed at least ten times. The chain combines TRBV7-9 with TRBJ2-3; TRBD2 matches 8 bases. Looked up from germline, CDR1 is SEHNR and CDR2 is FQNEAQ (reference sequence). This CDR3 has 16 residues. Trimming removed 3 bases from V and 1 base from J; junction bases left unmatched: 6. The CDR3 sequence: CASSFGPRGGTDTQYF. CDR3 nucleotide sequence: TGTGCCAGCAGCTTCGGACCGCGGGGGGGCACAGATACGCAGTATTTT.

This clonotype was counted only a few times. J is TRBJ2-5 and V is TRBV29-1, with no clear D. V was cut by 5 bases and J by 5 bases, with 21 bases left in between. There are 15 residues in the CDR3. Germline V lookup: CDR1 SQVTM, CDR2 ANQGSEA. CDR3: CSVLLPGFFGETQYF. DNA for the CDR3: TGCAGCGTTCTACTACCAGGTTTTTTCGGGGAGACCCAGTACTTC.

The chain is built from TRBV30 and TRBJ2-3, with D possibly TRBD1 on 5 matching bases. The length of the CDR3 is 17 residues. From germline, CDR1 is GTSNPN and CDR2 SVGIG (reference sequence). Trimming stripped 4 bases from V and 3 bases from J, with 23 bases between. CDR3 bases: TGTGCCTGGACGAACCCCTTAAAGTTAGGGGTTACAGATACGCAGTATTTT. Translation: CAWTNPLKLGVTDTQYF. The full variable domain, in which reference TRBV30 and TRBJ2-3 provide the parts outside the CDR3, is SQTIHQWPATLVQPVGSPLSLECTVEGTSNPNLYWYRQAAGRGLQLLFYSVGIGQISSEVPQNLSASRPQDRQFILSSKKLLLSDSGFYLCAWTNPLKLGVTDTQYFGPGTRLTVL.

A few counts support this clonotype. V and J are TRBV11-2 and TRBJ2-2, with 8 bases matching TRBD2. Looked up from germline, CDR1 is SGHAT and CDR2 is FQNNGV. The CDR3 runs to 14 residues. The CDR3 nucleotides are TGTGCGGGCCGGGGGGGGCAGAACACCGGGGAGCTGTTTTTT. Protein product: CAGRGGQNTGELFF.

Of note for this clonotype: A much more abundant neighbour one base away suggests this may be a read error. The V and J genes are TRBV5-1 and TRBJ2-1; D is possibly TRBD2 (6 bases). The CDR3 sequence is 16 residues long. Looked up from germline, CDR1 is SGHRS and CDR2 is YFSETQ. The CDR3 nucleotides read TGCACCAGCAGCTTACGGGAGTTGGGATACTACAATGAGCAGTTCTTC. It encodes CTSSLRELGYYNEQFF.

This clonotype was detected only a few times. This rearrangement joins TRBV3-1 to TRBJ2-7; D ambiguous. Germline V gene data show CDR1 as LGHDT and CDR2 as YNNKEL (reference sequence). The CDR3 is 11 residues long. V lost 6 bases and J 6 bases, leaving 9 bases between the germline ends. The CDR3: CASRGSGEQYF. The CDR3 bases are TGTGCCAGCAGGGGATCTGGCGAGCAGTACTTC.

The gene calls are TRBV11-2 and TRBJ2-1, with 13 bases identical to TRBD2. The CDR3 runs to 16 residues. Germline loops: CDR1 SGHAT, CDR2 FQNNGV. Trimming at V came to 1 base and at J to 8 bases, leaving 5 bases not matched to a gene. The CDR3 DNA sequence: TGTGCCAGCAGCTTAGGACTAGCGGGGGGTGGGTATGAGCAGTTCTTC. Translated, it gives CASSLGLAGGGYEQFF.

The chain has TRBV7-3 and TRBJ2-1; possibly TRBD1 or TRBD2 for D (5 bases each). Germline values: CDR1 SGHTA, CDR2 FQGTGA. This CDR3 is 14 amino acids long. V shed 0 bases and J shed 9 bases, with 12 bases lying between them. For the CDR3, the DNA is TGTGCCAGCAGCTTAACGGTTACTAGGGGTGAGCAGTTCTTC. The encoded protein is CASSLTVTRGEQFF. Using reference TRBV7-3 and TRBJ2-1 for the parts outside the CDR3, the full variable domain is GAGVSQTPSNKVTEKGKYVELRCDPISGHTALYWYRQSLGQGPEFLIYFQGTGAADDSGLPNDRFFAVRPEGSVSTLKIQRTERGDSAVYLCASSLTVTRGEQFFGPGTRLTVL.

The chain joins TRBV10-3 to TRBJ1-1; possible D gene TRBD1, 5 bases. CDR1 is ENHRY and CDR2 is SYGVKD in the germline V gene. The CDR3 consists of 15 residues. Trimming took 0 bases from V and 1 from J, leaving 9 bases between them. The CDR3 coding sequence is TGTGCCATCAGTGAGTCGACAAGGGGGAACACTGAAGCTTTCTTT. It encodes CAISESTRGNTEAFF.

This clonotype was found many times. V gene TRBV6-2 or TRBV6-3 combines with J gene TRBJ2-1; D remains unclear. Trimming cost V 6 bases and J 6 bases, with 9 bases left between them. CDR3 length: 12 amino acids. Germline assignment: CDR1 MNHEY and CDR2 SVGEGT. The CDR3 here is CASSPRPNEQFF. The CDR3 coding sequence is TGTGCCAGCAGCCCTCGGCCCAATGAGCAGTTCTTC.

Only a few counts were recorded for this clonotype. The chain is built from TRBV20-1 and TRBJ2-1; the D gene is possibly TRBD1 (6 bases). Trimming took 0 bases from V and 6 from J, leaving 18 bases between them. CDR3 size: 16 residues. Germline CDR1 reads DFQATT; CDR2 reads SNEGSKA (reference sequence). The CDR3 DNA sequence: TGCAGTGCTAGAGACTTACAGGGAGTAGTCTTCAATGAGCAGTTCTTC. Encoded protein: CSARDLQGVVFNEQFF.

This clonotype has more than one count but fewer than ten. The rearrangement joins TRBV11-3 to TRBJ2-2; 7 bases map to TRBD1. This CDR3 is built from 15 residues. Looked up from germline, CDR1 is SGHNT and CDR2 is YENEEA. The ends lost 5 bases at V and 5 bases at J; junction bases unmatched: 8. CDR3 in DNA: TGTGCCAGCAGCCCACACAGGGGTGGGACCGGGGAGCTGTTTTTT. Its protein product is CASSPHRGGTGELFF.

This clonotype has more than one count but fewer than ten. The J gene is TRBJ2-2, the V gene TRBV29-1; D remains unclear. The germline V gene has CDR1 SQVTM and CDR2 ANQGSEA. V gave up 4 bases and J gave up 3 bases, with 9 bases separating them. The CDR3 is made up of 13 amino acids. Written as DNA, the CDR3 is TGCAGCGTTGTTACTGGCTACACCGGGGAGCTGTTTTTT. It codes for CSVVTGYTGELFF.

This clonotype was counted ten times or more. The V and J genes are TRBV25-1 and TRBJ2-6, with D hard to call. Trimming took off 2 bases at V and 14 bases at J, with 10 bases between the two ends. CDR1 and CDR2 from the germline V gene are MGHDK and SYGVNS. This CDR3 has 12 residues. CDR3 loop: CASSEGVNILTF. For the CDR3, the DNA is TGTGCCAGCAGTGAAGGCGTGAATATCCTGACTTTC.

This clonotype came up a few times. The rearrangement uses TRBV28 and TRBJ2-1; 13 positions agree with TRBD2. The germline CDR1 and CDR2 sequences are MDHEN and SYDVKM. The CDR3 extends over 15 amino acids. V shed 6 bases, J shed 2 bases, and the junction held 1 base outside the gene matches. CDR3 residues: CASSTSGRAYNEQFF. In DNA form, the CDR3 reads TGTGCCAGCAGCACTAGCGGGAGGGCCTACAATGAGCAGTTCTTC.